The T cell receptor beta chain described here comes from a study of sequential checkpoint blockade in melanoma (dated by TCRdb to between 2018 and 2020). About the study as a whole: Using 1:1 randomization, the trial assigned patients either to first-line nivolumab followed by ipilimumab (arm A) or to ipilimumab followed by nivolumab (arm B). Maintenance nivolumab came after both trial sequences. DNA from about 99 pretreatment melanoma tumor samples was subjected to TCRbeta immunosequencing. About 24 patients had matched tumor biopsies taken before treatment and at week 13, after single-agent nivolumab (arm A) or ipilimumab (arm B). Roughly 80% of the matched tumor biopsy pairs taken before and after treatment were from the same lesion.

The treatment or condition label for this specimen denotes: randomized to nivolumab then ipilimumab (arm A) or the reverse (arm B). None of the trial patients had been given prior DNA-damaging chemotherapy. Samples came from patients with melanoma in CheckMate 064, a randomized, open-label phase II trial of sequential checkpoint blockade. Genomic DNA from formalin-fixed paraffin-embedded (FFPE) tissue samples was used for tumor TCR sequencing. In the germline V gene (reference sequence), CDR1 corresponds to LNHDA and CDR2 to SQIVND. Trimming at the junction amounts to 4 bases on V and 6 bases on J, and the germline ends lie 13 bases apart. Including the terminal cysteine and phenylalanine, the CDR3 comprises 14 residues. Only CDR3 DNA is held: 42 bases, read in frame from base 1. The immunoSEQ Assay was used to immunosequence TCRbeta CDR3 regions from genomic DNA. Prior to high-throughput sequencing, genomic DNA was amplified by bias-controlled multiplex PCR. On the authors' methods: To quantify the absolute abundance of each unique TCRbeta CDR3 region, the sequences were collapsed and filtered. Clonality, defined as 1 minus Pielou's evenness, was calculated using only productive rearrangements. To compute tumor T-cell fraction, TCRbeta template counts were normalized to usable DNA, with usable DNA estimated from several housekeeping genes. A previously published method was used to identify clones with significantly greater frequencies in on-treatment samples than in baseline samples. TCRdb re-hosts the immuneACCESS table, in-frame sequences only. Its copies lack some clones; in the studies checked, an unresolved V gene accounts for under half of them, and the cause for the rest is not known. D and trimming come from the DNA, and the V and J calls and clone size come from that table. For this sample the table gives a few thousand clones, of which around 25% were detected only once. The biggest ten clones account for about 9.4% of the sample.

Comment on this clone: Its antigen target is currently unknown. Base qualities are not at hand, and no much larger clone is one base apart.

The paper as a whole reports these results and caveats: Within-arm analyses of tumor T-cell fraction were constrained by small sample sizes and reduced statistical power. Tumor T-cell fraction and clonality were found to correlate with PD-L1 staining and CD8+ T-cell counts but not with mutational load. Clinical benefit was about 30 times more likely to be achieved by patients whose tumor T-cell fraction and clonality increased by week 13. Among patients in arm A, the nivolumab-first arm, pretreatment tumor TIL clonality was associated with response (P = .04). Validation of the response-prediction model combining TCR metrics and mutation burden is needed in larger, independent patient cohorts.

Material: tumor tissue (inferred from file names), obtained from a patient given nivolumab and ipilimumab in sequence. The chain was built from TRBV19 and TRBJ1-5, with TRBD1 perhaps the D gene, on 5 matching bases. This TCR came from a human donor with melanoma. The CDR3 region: CASSSSGLGQPQHF. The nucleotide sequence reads TGTGCCAGTAGTAGTTCAGGGTTGGGTCAGCCCCAGCATTTT.